The clone carrying this T cell receptor beta chain was detected a few times. This sample was taken from a study of blood T cells in healthy people across ages. The CDR3 totals 13 residues. V dropped 2 bases and J dropped 13 bases, with 13 bases sitting between them. CDR1 and CDR2 from the germline V gene are SGHTS and YDEGEE. A second 7 to 11 cycle PCR used barcoded and J-beta primers. Every cDNA molecule bore a tag from a template-switch adaptor containing 12 random nucleotides. MiXCR, run by TCRdb on the 5' RACE reads, gives a single entry per CDR3 protein. The profile shows 250,000 to 300,000 distinct CDR3 sequences, around 29% of them singletons.

This clonotype originated in a woman in her 70s in good health. The material sequenced was blood. The chain has TRBV5-8 and TRBJ1-6; D unclear. The CDR3 DNA follows: TGTGCCAGCAGCTTTTCCACCGATCGGCCCCTCCACTTT. It codes for CASSFSTDRPLHF.